A selection of T cell receptor beta chains follows, all from one sample in a study of cytomegalovirus exposure and HLA in healthy donors. Assay: immunoSEQ multiplex PCR; the TCRdb copy retains only in-frame clones and omits some. The repertoire holds about 170,000 clones, with about 88% as singletons. The sample consisted of PBMCs. The receptor source for this set is a man aged 25-45 years in good health and CMV-seropositive. The CDR3 runs from the conserved cysteine through the conserved F or W. The D gene is left open where the match is weak. A clone size is listed for some rows: how often the clone was seen (once, few, many), or a class if it is expanded.

d_call: NA; j_call: TRBJ2-6; clone_size: NA; v_call: TRBV6-6; cdr3_nt: TGTGCCAGCGGGACTTCTAGCTCTGGGGCCAACGTCCTGACTTTC; cdr3_aa: CASGTSSSGANVLTF
d_call: NA; j_call: TRBJ1-4; clone_size: many; v_call: TRBV4-3; cdr3_nt: TGCGCCAGCAGACTACAGGGTTACACTAATGAAAAACTGTTTTTT; cdr3_aa: CASRLQGYTNEKLFF
d_call: TRBD2; j_call: TRBJ2-1; clone_size: once; v_call: TRBV5-1; cdr3_nt: TGCGCCAGCAGCTTGGCAACGGGAGGGCCAAATGAGCAGTTCTTC; cdr3_aa: CASSLATGGPNEQFF
d_call: TRBD2; j_call: TRBJ2-1; clone_size: NA; v_call: TRBV6-4; cdr3_nt: TGTGCCAGCAGTGACCGGGGGGAAGACTACAATGAGCAGTTCTTC; cdr3_aa: CASSDRGEDYNEQFF
d_call: NA; j_call: TRBJ1-1; clone_size: NA; v_call: TRBV7-9; cdr3_nt: TGTGCCAGCAGCTTGTCCCCGGCTGAAGCTTTCTTT; cdr3_aa: CASSLSPAEAFF
d_call: NA; j_call: TRBJ1-5; clone_size: NA; v_call: TRBV4-1; cdr3_nt: TGCGCCAGCAGCCAAGAAACAGTTGCCTTTAGCAATCAGCCCCAGCATTTT; cdr3_aa: CASSQETVAFSNQPQHF
d_call: TRBD1; j_call: TRBJ1-1; clone_size: NA; v_call: TRBV11-2; cdr3_nt: TGTGCCAGCAGCTTAGGGGGCCTGAGACAGGGGAACACTGAAGCTTTCTTT; cdr3_aa: CASSLGGLRQGNTEAFF
d_call: NA; j_call: TRBJ1-1; clone_size: NA; v_call: TRBV6-1; cdr3_nt: TGTGCCAGCACCGCTACGGGGACAACGCCTGAAGCTTTCTTT; cdr3_aa: CASTATGTTPEAFF
d_call: NA; j_call: TRBJ1-2; clone_size: NA; v_call: TRBV7-9; cdr3_nt: TGTGCCAGCAGCTTAGCTCAGGGTGCGGATGGCTACACCTTC; cdr3_aa: CASSLAQGADGYTF
d_call: TRBD1; j_call: TRBJ1-1; clone_size: few; v_call: TRBV2; cdr3_nt: TGTGCCAGCAGCTGGGGACAGACTTTAAACACTGAAGCTTTCTTT; cdr3_aa: CASSWGQTLNTEAFF
d_call: NA; j_call: TRBJ1-2; clone_size: NA; v_call: TRBV19; cdr3_nt: TGTGCCAGACCCATTTTCTTCCCTCCTAGGGGCTACACCTTC; cdr3_aa: CARPIFFPPRGYTF
d_call: NA; j_call: TRBJ2-6; clone_size: NA; v_call: TRBV7-9; cdr3_nt: TGTGCCAGCAGCCCCCTACTGTCTGGGGCCAACGTCCTGACTTTC; cdr3_aa: CASSPLLSGANVLTF
d_call: TRBD2; j_call: TRBJ2-1; clone_size: NA; v_call: TRBV7-9; cdr3_nt: TGTGCCAGCAGCTTAAGGGGGCGGGAGGGCTCCTACAATGAGCAGTTCTTC; cdr3_aa: CASSLRGREGSYNEQFF
d_call: NA; j_call: TRBJ1-5; clone_size: NA; v_call: TRBV10-3; cdr3_nt: TGTGCCTCTACTGGACAGATCAATCAGCCCCAGCATTTT; cdr3_aa: CASTGQINQPQHF
d_call: NA; j_call: TRBJ1-2; clone_size: NA; v_call: TRBV6-1; cdr3_nt: TGTGCCAGCAACGAAATCCCGGGGGGAGAAGGCTACACCTTC; cdr3_aa: CASNEIPGGEGYTF
d_call: NA; j_call: TRBJ2-3; clone_size: NA; v_call: TRBV5-4; cdr3_nt: TGTGCCAGCAGTCGGGGGGCCACAGATACGCAGTATTTT; cdr3_aa: CASSRGATDTQYF
d_call: TRBD2; j_call: TRBJ2-5; clone_size: NA; v_call: TRBV28; cdr3_nt: TGTGCCAGCAGTTTATCGGTTGCGGGAGGGCGAGGGGAGACCCAGTACTTC; cdr3_aa: CASSLSVAGGRGETQYF
d_call: NA; j_call: TRBJ2-2; clone_size: NA; v_call: TRBV19; cdr3_nt: TGTGCCAGTAGGCAGGCTGGGAACACCGGGGAGCTGTTTTTT; cdr3_aa: CASRQAGNTGELFF
d_call: TRBD2; j_call: TRBJ2-2; clone_size: NA; v_call: TRBV11-2; cdr3_nt: TGTGCCAGCAGCACCGTTAGAAGCGGGGTATACACCGGGGAGCTGTTTTTT; cdr3_aa: CASSTVRSGVYTGELFF
d_call: TRBD2; j_call: TRBJ2-3; clone_size: NA; v_call: TRBV7-9; cdr3_nt: TGTGCCAGCAGCTTAGGCCTAGCGGGAGGATTAGTTGATACGCAGTATTTT; cdr3_aa: CASSLGLAGGLVDTQYF
d_call: TRBD2; j_call: TRBJ2-2; clone_size: NA; v_call: TRBV27; cdr3_nt: TGTGCCAGCAGTTTAAGGGGTGGGACTAGCGGGAGCTCCGGGGAGCTGTTTTTT; cdr3_aa: CASSLRGGTSGSSGELFF
d_call: TRBD1; j_call: TRBJ1-2; clone_size: NA; v_call: TRBV11-2; cdr3_nt: TGTGCCAGCAGCCTAGGGACAGGAGCTCACTATGGCTACACCTTC; cdr3_aa: CASSLGTGAHYGYTF
d_call: TRBD1; j_call: TRBJ2-5; clone_size: NA; v_call: TRBV11-2; cdr3_nt: TGTGCCAGCAGCTCTCCGGCTACAGGGGCCCCGATCTACTTC; cdr3_aa: CASSSPATGAPIYF
d_call: TRBD2; j_call: TRBJ2-1; clone_size: NA; v_call: TRBV27; cdr3_nt: TGTGCCAGCAGTCCCCGGTGGACTAGCGCAATCTCCTACAATGAGCAGTTCTTC; cdr3_aa: CASSPRWTSAISYNEQFF
d_call: TRBD2; j_call: TRBJ2-1; clone_size: NA; v_call: TRBV4-3; cdr3_nt: TGCGCCAGCAGCTTAAGACTAGCAGAAGGCAATGAGCAGTTCTTC; cdr3_aa: CASSLRLAEGNEQFF
d_call: TRBD1; j_call: TRBJ1-5; clone_size: NA; v_call: TRBV27; cdr3_nt: TGTGCCAGCAGTTTAGGACAGGGGAGAAATCAGCCCCAGCATTTT; cdr3_aa: CASSLGQGRNQPQHF
d_call: TRBD2; j_call: TRBJ2-3; clone_size: NA; v_call: TRBV5-1; cdr3_nt: TGCGCCAGCAGACCAGCGGGAACCGCAGATACGCAGTATTTT; cdr3_aa: CASRPAGTADTQYF
d_call: NA; j_call: TRBJ1-5; clone_size: NA; v_call: TRBV2; cdr3_nt: TGTGCCAGCAGTGATTGGCAAAATCAGCCCCAGCATTTT; cdr3_aa: CASSDWQNQPQHF
d_call: NA; j_call: TRBJ2-5; clone_size: NA; v_call: TRBV6-5; cdr3_nt: TGTGCCAGCAGGGAGGGAATCGGAGAGACCCAGTACTTC; cdr3_aa: CASREGIGETQYF
d_call: NA; j_call: TRBJ1-1; clone_size: NA; v_call: TRBV11-2; cdr3_nt: TGTGCCAGCAGCTTCGCGTCCCCGAACACTGAAGCTTTCTTT; cdr3_aa: CASSFASPNTEAFF
d_call: NA; j_call: TRBJ2-7; clone_size: NA; v_call: TRBV7-2; cdr3_nt: TGTGCCAGCAGCAGCAGGCTGGGCCCTACAACCTACGAGCAGTACTTC; cdr3_aa: CASSSRLGPTTYEQYF
d_call: NA; j_call: TRBJ1-2; clone_size: NA; v_call: TRBV6-4; cdr3_nt: TGTGCCAGCAGACCCACAGGGACCAACTATGGCTACACCTTC; cdr3_aa: CASRPTGTNYGYTF
d_call: NA; j_call: TRBJ2-4; clone_size: NA; v_call: TRBV11-2; cdr3_nt: TGTGCCAGCAGCTTAGCAGGGGAACACATTCAGTACTTC; cdr3_aa: CASSLAGEHIQYF
d_call: TRBD1; j_call: TRBJ2-1; clone_size: once; v_call: TRBV6-1; cdr3_nt: TGTGCCAGCACGAGGACAGGTGCATTATGCAATGAGCAGTTCTTC; cdr3_aa: CASTRTGALCNEQFF
d_call: TRBD1; j_call: TRBJ2-1; clone_size: NA; v_call: TRBV5-1; cdr3_nt: TGCGCCAGCAGCATAAAACTCGGACAGGGGGCTGTATATGAGCAGTTCTTC; cdr3_aa: CASSIKLGQGAVYEQFF
d_call: TRBD2; j_call: TRBJ2-3; clone_size: few; v_call: TRBV4-1; cdr3_nt: TGCGCCAGCAGCCCTAGGGGGACTAGAGGCCCAGATACGCAGTATTTT; cdr3_aa: CASSPRGTRGPDTQYF
d_call: NA; j_call: TRBJ1-2; clone_size: NA; v_call: TRBV10-1; cdr3_nt: TGCGCCAGCAGTGACACAGGGTACAACTATGGCTACACCTTC; cdr3_aa: CASSDTGYNYGYTF
d_call: NA; j_call: TRBJ2-5; clone_size: NA; v_call: TRBV5-5; cdr3_nt: TGTGCCAGCAGCTTGGGCCCGGGGGAGACCCAGTACTTC; cdr3_aa: CASSLGPGETQYF
d_call: NA; j_call: TRBJ1-2; clone_size: NA; v_call: TRBV9; cdr3_nt: TGTGCCAGCAGCCCCGGAGCGAACTATGGCTACACCTTC; cdr3_aa: CASSPGANYGYTF
d_call: NA; j_call: TRBJ1-1; clone_size: NA; v_call: TRBV14; cdr3_nt: TGTGCCAGCAGCCAGGCAGGCCCCGGGGACACTGAAGCTTTCTTT; cdr3_aa: CASSQAGPGDTEAFF
d_call: NA; j_call: TRBJ2-5; clone_size: NA; v_call: TRBV19; cdr3_nt: TGTGCCAGTAGTATATTAGGGGGAGTCCAAGAGACCCAGTACTTC; cdr3_aa: CASSILGGVQETQYF
d_call: NA; j_call: TRBJ2-3; clone_size: NA; v_call: TRBV13; cdr3_nt: TGTGCCAGCACCTCCCCTGGGGGGACTGGAGATACGCAGTATTTT; cdr3_aa: CASTSPGGTGDTQYF
d_call: NA; j_call: TRBJ2-3; clone_size: once; v_call: TRBV4-1; cdr3_nt: TGCGCCAGCAGCGATCTTACAGGGACAGATACGCAGTATTTT; cdr3_aa: CASSDLTGTDTQYF
d_call: TRBD2; j_call: TRBJ2-1; clone_size: NA; v_call: TRBV6-5; cdr3_nt: TGTGCCAGCAGTTCCCCCCTAGCGGGGTCCTACAATGAGCAGTTCTTC; cdr3_aa: CASSSPLAGSYNEQFF
d_call: TRBD1; j_call: TRBJ1-2; clone_size: NA; v_call: TRBV6-1; cdr3_nt: TGTGCCAGCAAGGGAAGGACAGGGGGTTTCTATGGCTACACCTTC; cdr3_aa: CASKGRTGGFYGYTF
d_call: TRBD2; j_call: TRBJ2-7; clone_size: NA; v_call: TRBV7-9; cdr3_nt: TGTGCCAGCAGCTCCGAGACTAGCAGTCCCTACGAGCAGTACTTC; cdr3_aa: CASSSETSSPYEQYF
d_call: NA; j_call: TRBJ1-2; clone_size: few; v_call: TRBV4-3; cdr3_nt: TGCGCCAGCAGCCTTCAGGGGAGTCTGAACTATGGCTACACCTTC; cdr3_aa: CASSLQGSLNYGYTF
d_call: TRBD1; j_call: TRBJ1-2; clone_size: NA; v_call: TRBV19; cdr3_nt: TGTGCCAGTAGTATCCAGCTTGCGGACAGGGCTAAAGGCTACACCTTC; cdr3_aa: CASSIQLADRAKGYTF